This T cell receptor (beta chain) was recorded in a study of vaccination and CD4 T cells after COVID-19. Looking at the study overall: With 8 or 9 mild cases and one severe, convalescent patients were SARS-CoV-2 positive by nasal swab PCR. Collection of post-COVID samples occurred a median roughly 92 days after diagnosis, spanning a range of 35 to 161.

Details on this clonotype: Its antigen remains unknown.

The CDR3 length is 16 residues. The V gene end was trimmed by 1 base and the J gene end by 3 bases; junction bases not matched to a gene: 8. CDR1 is SEHNR and CDR2 is FQNEAQ in the germline V gene (reference sequence). Study conclusions and caveats: A median of 86.3% of reactive clones, in convalescent patients, became evident only post-vaccination.

Treatment meaning: approximately nine-day PBMC culture with coronavirus spike peptide pools or control peptides (ViraFEST assay). The Oncomine TCR Beta short-read assay sequenced DNA from cultured CD4+ T cells. TCRdb passed the PCR reads through MiXCR, listing each CDR3 protein once. Among over 9,000 distinct CDR3 sequences listed, 58% were seen once. The clonotype was recovered from a human donor who had recovered from COVID-19. V gene TRBV7-9 combines with J gene TRBJ1-1; 7 bases map to TRBD1. Sequencing was carried out using CD4+ T cells from blood, cultured in vitro. This CDR3 reads CASSLGTDRLDTEAFF. CDR3 in DNA: TGTGCCAGCAGCTTAGGGACGGACAGGCTTGACACTGAAGCTTTCTTT.